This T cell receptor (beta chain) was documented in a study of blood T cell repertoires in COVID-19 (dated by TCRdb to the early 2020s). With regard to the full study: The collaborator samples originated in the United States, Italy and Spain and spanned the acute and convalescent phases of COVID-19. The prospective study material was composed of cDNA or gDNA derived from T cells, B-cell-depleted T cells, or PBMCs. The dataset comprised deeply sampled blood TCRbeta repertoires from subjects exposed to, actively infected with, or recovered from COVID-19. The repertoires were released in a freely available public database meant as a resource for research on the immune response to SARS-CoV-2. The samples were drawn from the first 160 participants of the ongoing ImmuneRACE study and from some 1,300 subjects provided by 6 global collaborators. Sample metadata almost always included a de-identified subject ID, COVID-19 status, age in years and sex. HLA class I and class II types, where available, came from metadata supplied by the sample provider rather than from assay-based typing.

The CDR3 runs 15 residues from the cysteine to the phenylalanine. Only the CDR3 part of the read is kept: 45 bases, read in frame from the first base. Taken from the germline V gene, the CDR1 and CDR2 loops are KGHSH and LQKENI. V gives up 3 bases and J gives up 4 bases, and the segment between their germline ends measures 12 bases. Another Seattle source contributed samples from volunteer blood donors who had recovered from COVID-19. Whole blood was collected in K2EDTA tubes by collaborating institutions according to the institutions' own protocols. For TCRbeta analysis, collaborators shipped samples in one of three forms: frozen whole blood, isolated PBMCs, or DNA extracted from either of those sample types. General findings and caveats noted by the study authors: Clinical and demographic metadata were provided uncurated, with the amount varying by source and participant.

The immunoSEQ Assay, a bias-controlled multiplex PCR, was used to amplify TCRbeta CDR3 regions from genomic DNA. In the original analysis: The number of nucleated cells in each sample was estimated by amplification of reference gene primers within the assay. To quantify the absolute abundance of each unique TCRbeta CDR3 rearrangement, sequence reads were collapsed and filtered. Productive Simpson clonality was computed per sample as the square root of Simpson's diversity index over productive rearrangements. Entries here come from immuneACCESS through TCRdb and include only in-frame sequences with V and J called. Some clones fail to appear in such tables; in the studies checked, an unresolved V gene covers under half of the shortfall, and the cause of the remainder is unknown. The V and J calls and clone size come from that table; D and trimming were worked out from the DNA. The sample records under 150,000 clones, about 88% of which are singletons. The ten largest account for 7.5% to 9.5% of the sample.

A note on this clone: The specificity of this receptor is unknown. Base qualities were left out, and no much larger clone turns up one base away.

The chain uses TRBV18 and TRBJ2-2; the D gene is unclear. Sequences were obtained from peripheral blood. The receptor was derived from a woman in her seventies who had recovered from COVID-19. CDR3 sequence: CASSPRMVSTGELFF. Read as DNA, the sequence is TGTGCCAGCTCACCGAGGATGGTGAGCACCGGGGAGCTGTTTTTT. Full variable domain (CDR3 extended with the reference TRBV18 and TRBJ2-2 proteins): NAGVMQNPRHLVRRRGQEARLRCSPMKGHSHVYWYRQLPEEGLKFMVYLQKENIIDESGMPKERFSAEFPKEGPSILRIQQVVRGDSAAYFCASSPRMVSTGELFFGEGSRLTVL.